Following are 25 T cell receptor beta chains from one sample sequenced in a study of T cells in Graves' hyperthyroidism and ophthalmopathy. TCR beta CDR3 regions were amplified from RNA. The HTBI set primed first-round TCR CDR3 RT-PCR. One entry per CDR3 protein, called by TCRdb with MiXCR from the multiplex PCR reads. The repertoire holds roughly 630,000 distinct CDR3 sequences, approximately 14% seen once, with around 7.3% in the top ten. Sequenced: blood. All receptors come from a woman between 25 and 40 years old with Graves' hyperthyroidism.

This clonotype was found many times. The rearrangement joins TRBV12-3 or TRBV12-4 to TRBJ1-6; D is perhaps TRBD1 (6 bases). The CDR3 covers 14 residues. Trimming shortened V by 6 bases and J by 10 bases, and 16 bases separated the two germline ends. The chain's CDR3 is CASSRTGLQSPLHF. CDR3 DNA: TGTGCCAGCAGCCGAACAGGGCTGCAATCACCCCTCCACTTT.

There are many counts of this clonotype. This chain uses TRBV6-2 or TRBV6-3 with TRBJ1-1, with TRBD1 identical over 8 bases. V dropped 0 bases and J dropped 4; count of bases not matched to a gene: 10. Germline V CDR1 and CDR2: MNHEY, SVGEGT. The CDR3 totals 17 residues. CDR3 in DNA: TGTGCCAGCAGTTACTCGTTCTTCAGGGGGCGCGGCACTGAAGCTTTCTTT. As protein: CASSYSFFRGRGTEAFF.

This clonotype was picked up a small number of times. The rearrangement uses TRBV3-1 and TRBJ2-1, with 9 nucleotides matching TRBD1. CDR1 is LGHDT and CDR2 is YNNKEL in the germline V gene (reference sequence). The ends lost 3 bases at V and 7 bases at J; junction bases unmatched: 10. This CDR3 contains 16 residues. Here the CDR3 reads CASSHGGQGVWNEQFF. DNA of the CDR3: TGTGCCAGCAGCCATGGGGGACAGGGAGTTTGGAATGAGCAGTTCTTC.

V usage is TRBV7-2 and J usage is TRBJ2-7, with 14 bases matching TRBD2. V lost 3 bases to trimming and J lost 7 bases; unmatched junction nucleotides: 8. This CDR3 contains 16 residues. CDR1 is SGHTA, CDR2 FQGNSA, per germline. In nucleotides, the CDR3 is TGTGCCAGCAGCTTGAACCGACTAGCGGGAGGGAGGGAGCAGTACTTC. As protein: CASSLNRLAGGREQYF.

The sample holds many counts of this clonotype. The J gene is TRBJ1-1, the V gene TRBV18, with 8 bases fitting TRBD1. Germline lookup yields CDR1 KGHSH and CDR2 LQKENI. CDR3 size: 18 residues. V shed 0 bases, J shed 1 base, and the junction held 10 bases outside the gene matches. CDR3 coding DNA: TGTGCCAGCTCACCACCCTCCACAGGGGGTTCCGCGAACACTGAAGCTTTCTTT. Its protein is CASSPPSTGGSANTEAFF.

In its sample, this clonotype was seen many times. V is TRBV3-1 and J is TRBJ1-2; possible D gene TRBD1, 6 bases. Trimming took 5 bases from V and 8 from J, leaving 18 bases between them. From germline, CDR1 is LGHDT and CDR2 YNNKEL (reference sequence). The CDR3 runs to 14 residues. The CDR3 sequence is CASSFRTDLLGYTF. CDR3 DNA sequence: TGTGCCAGCAGCTTCCGGACAGACCTGCTAGGCTACACCTTC.

The CDR3 DNA sequence: TGTGCCAGCAGCTTAGTCCTACGGGACACCGGGGAGCTGTTTTTT. This codes for CASSLVLRDTGELFF. This chain joins TRBV11-2 and TRBJ2-2; D is unresolved. V dropped 1 base and J dropped 3 bases, with 9 bases sitting between them. The CDR3 runs to 15 residues. CDR1 and CDR2 (germline): SGHAT, FQNNGV.

The gene calls are TRBV7-9 and TRBJ1-4; a weak D match, TRBD1 (5 bases). Germline V gene data show CDR1 as SEHNR and CDR2 as FQNEAQ (reference sequence). This CDR3 has 13 amino acids. V gave up 4 bases and J gave up 5 bases, with 8 bases separating them. The CDR3 loop is CASSWDGNEKLFF. The CDR3 region has the DNA TGTGCCAGCAGCTGGGACGGAAATGAAAAACTGTTTTTT. The complete variable domain, with remaining parts taken from reference TRBV7-9 and TRBJ1-4, reads DTGVSQNPRHKITKRGQNVTFRCDPISEHNRLYWYRQTLGQGPEFLTYFQNEAQLEKSRLLSDRFSAERPKGSFSTLEIQRTEQGDSAMYLCASSWDGNEKLFFGSGTQLSVL.

This clonotype was detected ten times or more. This chain links TRBV5-1 with TRBJ2-5; unclear D gene. The CDR3 loop spans 13 amino acids. Per the germline V gene, CDR1 is SGHRS and CDR2 is YFSETQ. Trimming pared 6 bases from V and 4 bases from J, leaving 13 bases between. The CDR3 bases are TGCGCCAGCATGCTGACCCCCCGAGAGACCCAGTACTTC. Its translation is CASMLTPRETQYF.

The chain joins TRBV5-1 to TRBJ1-1; 7 nucleotides align to TRBD1. V lost 0 bases and J lost 6; bases outside the gene matches: 8. Germline CDR1 and CDR2: SGHRS and YFSETQ. The CDR3 runs to 15 residues. The CDR3 nucleotides are TGCGCCAGCAGCTTGGACCCCAGGGGGGTCTCTGAAGCTTTCTTT. Protein product: CASSLDPRGVSEAFF.

This clonotype was recorded at least ten times. The V and J genes are TRBV7-9 and TRBJ1-1; D perhaps matches TRBD1 (5 bases). V was trimmed by 5 bases and J by 0 bases, leaving 10 bases between them. Germline V CDR1 and CDR2: SEHNR, FQNEAQ (reference sequence). The CDR3 consists of 14 residues. The CDR3 reads CASSPDTLNTEAFF. CDR3 coding DNA: TGTGCCAGCAGCCCGGACACCCTGAACACTGAAGCTTTCTTT.

This clonotype was seen ten or more times. V and J are TRBV20-1 and TRBJ2-3; D is unresolved. V lost 4 bases and J lost 2, with 19 bases in between. Germline loops: CDR1 DFQATT, CDR2 SNEGSKA (reference sequence). There are 16 residues in the CDR3. Here the CDR3 reads CSANDPRGGVTDTQYF. In DNA, the CDR3 is TGCAGTGCTAATGATCCACGAGGCGGTGTCACAGATACGCAGTATTTT.

This clonotype was detected only a few times. The chain joins TRBV29-1 to TRBJ2-7; TRBD2 might be the D (6 bases). V was cut by 4 bases and J by 4 bases, with 8 bases left in between. Germline CDR1 SQVTM, CDR2 ANQGSEA. This CDR3 is built from 11 residues. This CDR3 is CSVGTMYEQYF. CDR3 nucleotide sequence: TGCAGCGTTGGGACTATGTACGAGCAGTACTTC.

This clonotype was observed a handful of times. CDR3 loop: CASSIAWNIQYF. For the CDR3, the DNA is TGTGCCAGCAGTATAGCGTGGAACATTCAGTACTTC. This chain connects TRBV6-1 to TRBJ2-4; D is perhaps TRBD2 (5 bases). The CDR3 totals 12 residues. The germline V gene encodes CDR1 MNHNS and CDR2 SASEGT. V was clipped by 5 bases and J by 7 bases, with 9 bases between them.

This clonotype has a handful of counts. The V gene is TRBV20-1, the J gene TRBJ2-7, with 8 positions matching TRBD2. CDR3 length: 15 residues. The V and J ends lost 5 bases and 1 base, in that order; junction bases with no gene match: 10. Germline V CDR1 and CDR2: DFQATT, SNEGSKA (reference sequence). The chain's CDR3 is CSAYSGGVGSYEQYF. DNA of the CDR3: TGCAGTGCTTATTCGGGAGGGGTAGGGTCCTACGAGCAGTACTTC.

The table lists this clonotype with many counts. The rearrangement joins TRBV7-3 to TRBJ2-3; D is possibly TRBD1 (6 bases). Per the germline V gene, CDR1 is SGHTA and CDR2 is FQGTGA. The CDR3 is made up of 15 amino acids. Trimming removed 1 base from V and 2 bases from J, with 10 bases in between. CDR3 protein: CASSLRRTVTDTQYF. In nucleotides, the CDR3 is TGTGCCAGCAGCTTAAGGAGGACAGTCACAGATACGCAGTATTTT. Together with reference TRBV7-3 and TRBJ2-3, the CDR3 gives the full variable domain: GAGVSQTPSNKVTEKGKYVELRCDPISGHTALYWYRQSLGQGPEFLIYFQGTGAADDSGLPNDRFFAVRPEGSVSTLKIQRTERGDSAVYLCASSLRRTVTDTQYFGPGTRLTVL.

There are many counts of this clonotype. The J gene is TRBJ2-1, the V gene TRBV20-1; D is unclear. Germline CDR1 DFQATT, CDR2 SNEGSKA (reference sequence). Trimming cost V 5 bases and J 10 bases, with 15 bases left between them. This CDR3 is 12 amino acids long. The CDR3 DNA is TGCAGTGCTGTGACTGGATATGAAGAGCAGTTCTTC. Its translation: CSAVTGYEEQFF.

This clonotype was counted ten times or more. J is TRBJ2-3 and V is TRBV6-2 or TRBV6-3; tentative D call: TRBD1 (6 bases). The CDR3 consists of 15 residues. CDR1 is MNHEY and CDR2 is SVGEGT in the germline V gene. The V and J ends lost 8 bases and 4 bases respectively, with 19 bases between them. CDR3 DNA: TGTGCCAGCGATTCGACAGGAGAAGCCGCAGATACGCAGTATTTT. This translates into CASDSTGEAADTQYF.

The chain joins TRBV18 to TRBJ2-6; 7 positions match TRBD1. The germline CDR1 and CDR2 sequences are KGHSH and LQKENI. Trimming at V came to 3 bases and at J to 2 bases, leaving 4 bases not matched to a gene. The CDR3 spans 16 residues. CDR3 nucleotide sequence: TGTGCCAGCTCACCGCAAACAGGGGCTGGGGCCAACGTCCTGACTTTC. Translating gives CASSPQTGAGANVLTF. The complete variable domain, with remaining parts taken from reference TRBV18 and TRBJ2-6, reads NAGVMQNPRHLVRRRGQEARLRCSPMKGHSHVYWYRQLPEEGLKFMVYLQKENIIDESGMPKERFSAEFPKEGPSILRIQQVVRGDSAAYFCASSPQTGAGANVLTFGAGSRLTVL.

This chain links TRBV6-2 or TRBV6-3 with TRBJ2-3; D may be TRBD1 (6 bases). The J call is in doubt because the DNA end fits TRBJ1-5 better. The CDR3 is 13 amino acids. Germline values: CDR1 MNHEY, CDR2 SVGEGT. CDR3 sequence reads: CASSLQGGHTQHF. In DNA form, the CDR3 reads TGTGCCAGCAGCCTCCAAGGGGGGCATACGCAGCATTTT.

This clonotype was detected ten times or more. The genes are TRBV7-9 and TRBJ2-1, with TRBD2 identical over 11 bases. Germline CDR1 is SEHNR and CDR2 is FQNEAQ (reference sequence). The CDR3 runs 18 residues. V shed 5 bases and J 5 bases; nucleotides not matched to a gene: 14. CDR3 nucleotides: TGTGCCAGCAGCCGCAAACCTCGGGGACTAGCGGATCACAATGAGCAGTTCTTC. This encodes CASSRKPRGLADHNEQFF.

The chain couples TRBV7-9 to TRBJ2-3, with unresolved D. With 4 bases removed from V and 1 base from J, the gap between germline ends came to 12 bases. The CDR3 has 15 residues. Germline V gene sequence: CDR1 SEHNR, CDR2 FQNEAQ (reference sequence). CDR3 in DNA: TGTGCCAGCAGCTCCGTACCTACTGGCACAGATACGCAGTATTTT. This translates into CASSSVPTGTDTQYF.

In its sample, this clonotype was seen many times. The chain combines TRBV7-2 with TRBJ2-5; 7 nucleotides match TRBD2. The germline gives CDR1 SGHTA, CDR2 FQGNSA. With 2 bases clipped from V and 5 bases from J, the junction kept 8 bases outside the gene matches. This CDR3 has 15 amino acids. In nucleotides, the CDR3 is TGTGCCAGCAGCTTACTGGGGGAGGGCCTTGAGACCCAGTACTTC. Translated: CASSLLGEGLETQYF.

This clonotype was observed at least ten times. This rearrangement joins TRBV6-6 to TRBJ1-5, with a possible D match to TRBD1 (6 bases). Trimming left V 2 bases short and J 7 bases short, with 15 bases between. The CDR3 spans 15 residues. Germline-derived CDR1 and CDR2 are MNHNY and SVGAGI (reference sequence). The CDR3 DNA reads as TGTGCCAGCAGTTACACGGGACAAACGGGGCAGCCCCAGCATTTT. Translating it yields CASSYTGQTGQPQHF.

This clonotype has more than one count but fewer than ten. The chain carries TRBV18 and TRBJ2-3; maybe TRBD2 (6 bases). The CDR3 totals 17 residues. With 3 bases removed from V and 3 bases from J, the gap between germline ends came to 19 bases. Germline V gene data show CDR1 as KGHSH and CDR2 as LQKENI. This CDR3 reads CASSPLLLAQGTDTQYF. The CDR3 nucleotides are TGTGCCAGCTCACCTCTTCTCCTAGCGCAGGGAACAGATACGCAGTATTTT.